This T cell receptor (beta chain) originates from a study of post-analysis software for immune sequencing data. Study context: Some patients lacked subtype; others had relapsing-remitting, secondary progressive or progressive-relapsing disease.

This clonotype was observed a handful of times. Its antigen is still unknown. The TCR beta cDNA libraries contained unique molecular identifiers. When roughly 1 to 10 million T cells were used, they gave approximately 530,000 cDNA molecules. TCRdb independently ran MiXCR on the PCR reads; one entry per CDR3 protein. The sample has just over 250,000 distinct CDR3 sequences, 36% seen once. Study outcomes and limitations: Strong co-clustering by F measure was evident for samples that had been prepared in the same batch. Controls significantly exceeded multiple sclerosis patients in normalized Chao1 diversity.

The sequenced material came from blood. This receptor was taken from a girl aged 10 to 17 with multiple sclerosis.

The CDR3 is CASSPSGRNTGELFF. In DNA form, the CDR3 reads TGTGCCAGCAGCCCTAGCGGGAGGAACACCGGGGAGCTGTTTTTT. V gene TRBV12-3 or TRBV12-4 combines with J gene TRBJ2-2; 10 bases are a match to TRBD2. The CDR3 totals 15 residues. V was clipped by 6 bases and J by 1 base; unmatched bases: 2.